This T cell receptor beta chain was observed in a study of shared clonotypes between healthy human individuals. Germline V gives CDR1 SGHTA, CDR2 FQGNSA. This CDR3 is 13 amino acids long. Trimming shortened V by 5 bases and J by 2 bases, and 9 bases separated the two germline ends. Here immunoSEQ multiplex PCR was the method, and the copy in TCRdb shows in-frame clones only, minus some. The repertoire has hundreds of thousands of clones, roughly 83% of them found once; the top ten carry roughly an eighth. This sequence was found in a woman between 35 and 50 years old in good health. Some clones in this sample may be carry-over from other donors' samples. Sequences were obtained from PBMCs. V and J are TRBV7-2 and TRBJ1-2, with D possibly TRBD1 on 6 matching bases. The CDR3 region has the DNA TGTGCCAGCAGCCCCGGGACAAACTATGGCTACACCTTC. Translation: CASSPGTNYGYTF.